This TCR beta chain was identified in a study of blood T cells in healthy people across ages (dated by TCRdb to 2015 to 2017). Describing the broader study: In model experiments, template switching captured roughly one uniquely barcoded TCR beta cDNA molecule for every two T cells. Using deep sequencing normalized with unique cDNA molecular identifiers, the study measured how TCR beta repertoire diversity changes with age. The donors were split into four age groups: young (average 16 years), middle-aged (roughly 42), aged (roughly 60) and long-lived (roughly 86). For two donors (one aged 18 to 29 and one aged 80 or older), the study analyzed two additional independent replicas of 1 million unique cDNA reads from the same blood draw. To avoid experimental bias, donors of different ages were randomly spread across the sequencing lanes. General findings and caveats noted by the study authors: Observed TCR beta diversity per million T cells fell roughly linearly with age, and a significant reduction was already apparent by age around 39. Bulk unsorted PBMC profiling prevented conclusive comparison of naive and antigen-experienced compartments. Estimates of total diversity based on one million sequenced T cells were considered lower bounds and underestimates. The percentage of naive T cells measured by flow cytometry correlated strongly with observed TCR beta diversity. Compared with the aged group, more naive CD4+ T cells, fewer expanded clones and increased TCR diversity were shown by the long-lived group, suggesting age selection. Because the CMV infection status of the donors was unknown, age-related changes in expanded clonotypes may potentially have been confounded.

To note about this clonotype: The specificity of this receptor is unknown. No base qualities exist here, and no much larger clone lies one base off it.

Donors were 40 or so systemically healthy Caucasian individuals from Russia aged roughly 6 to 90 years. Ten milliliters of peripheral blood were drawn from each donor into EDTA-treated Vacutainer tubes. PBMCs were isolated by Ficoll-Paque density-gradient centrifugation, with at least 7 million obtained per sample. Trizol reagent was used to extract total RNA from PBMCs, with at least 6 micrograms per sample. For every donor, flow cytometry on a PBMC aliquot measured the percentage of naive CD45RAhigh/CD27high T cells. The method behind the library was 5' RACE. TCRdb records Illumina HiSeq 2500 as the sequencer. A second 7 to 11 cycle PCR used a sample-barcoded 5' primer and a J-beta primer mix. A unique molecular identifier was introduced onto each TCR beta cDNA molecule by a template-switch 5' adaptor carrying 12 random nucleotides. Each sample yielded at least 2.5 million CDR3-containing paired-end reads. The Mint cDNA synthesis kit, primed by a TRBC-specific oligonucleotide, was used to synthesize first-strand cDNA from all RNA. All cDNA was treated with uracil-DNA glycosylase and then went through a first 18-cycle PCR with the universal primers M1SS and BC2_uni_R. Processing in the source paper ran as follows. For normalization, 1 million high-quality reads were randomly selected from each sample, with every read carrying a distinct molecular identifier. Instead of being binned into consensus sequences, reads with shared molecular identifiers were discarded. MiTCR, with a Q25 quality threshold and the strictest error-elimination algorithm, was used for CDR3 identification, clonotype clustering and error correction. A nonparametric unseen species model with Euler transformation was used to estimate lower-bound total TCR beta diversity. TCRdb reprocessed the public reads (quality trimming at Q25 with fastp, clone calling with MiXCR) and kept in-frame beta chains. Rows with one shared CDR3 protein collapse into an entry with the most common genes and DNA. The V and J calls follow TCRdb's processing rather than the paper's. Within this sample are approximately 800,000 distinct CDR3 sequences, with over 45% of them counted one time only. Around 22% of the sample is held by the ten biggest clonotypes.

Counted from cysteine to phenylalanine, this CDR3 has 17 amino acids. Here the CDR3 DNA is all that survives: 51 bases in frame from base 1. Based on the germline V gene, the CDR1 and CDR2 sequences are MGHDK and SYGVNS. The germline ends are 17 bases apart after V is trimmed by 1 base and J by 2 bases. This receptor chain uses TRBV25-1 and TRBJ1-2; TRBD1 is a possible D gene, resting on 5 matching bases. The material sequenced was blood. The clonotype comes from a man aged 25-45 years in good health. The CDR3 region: CASSEFLFVEGNYGYTF. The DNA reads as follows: TGTGCCAGCAGTGAATTTCTCTTTGTAGAGGGGAACTATGGCTACACCTTC.